The 28 T cell receptor beta chains in this list originate from one sample, sequenced in a study of blood T cell repertoires in COVID-19. Clones were sequenced by immunoSEQ multiplex PCR, and TCRdb holds only the in-frame ones, with some missing. The sample lists 110,000 or so clones, more than 80% occurring once. The sequencing input was peripheral blood. These TCRs come from a woman aged 45-59 years with acute or convalescent COVID-19.

The chain carries TRBV3-1 (or the pseudogene TRBV3-2) and TRBJ2-5, with a possible D match to TRBD2 (6 bases). CDR1 is LGHDT and CDR2 is YNNKEL in the germline V gene (reference sequence). The CDR3 is 13 residues long. The V end lost 7 bases, the J end lost 5 bases, and 14 bases lay between the germline ends. The CDR3 loop reads CASTTPAGETQYF. The CDR3 DNA reads as TGTGCCAGCACCACGCCGGCGGGGGAGACCCAGTACTTC.

The J gene is TRBJ1-2, the V gene TRBV3-1 (or the pseudogene TRBV3-2); the match to TRBD1 covers 7 bases. Germline V lookup: CDR1 LGHDT, CDR2 YNNKEL (reference sequence). V trimming: 1 base; J trimming: 8 bases; junction bases outside the gene matches: 10. The CDR3 runs to 15 residues. The CDR3 protein is CASSQGTGLPGGYTF. DNA for the CDR3: TGTGCCAGCAGCCAAGGGACAGGACTACCGGGGGGCTACACCTTC.

This rearrangement joins TRBV7-2 to TRBJ2-1; TRBD1 matches 7 bases. Germline V gene sequence: CDR1 SGHTA, CDR2 FQGNSA. The CDR3 consists of 15 residues. Losses at the gene ends were 5 bases for V and 14 bases for J; bases not matched to a gene: 18. CDR3 sequence (DNA): TGTGCCAGCAGCCAAGGACAGGTTAAAAACATAAAGGAGTTCTTC. Its protein is CASSQGQVKNIKEFF.

The chain links TRBV4-3 to TRBJ1-3; D remains unclear. Germline V gene sequence: CDR1 LGHNA, CDR2 YSLEER. The CDR3 has 16 amino acids. V was shortened by 5 bases and J by 0 bases, with 14 bases between the two germline ends. In DNA, the CDR3 is TGCGCCAGCAGCAATTGGGCGACAAACTCTGGAAACACCATATATTTT. Translated, it gives CASSNWATNSGNTIYF.

The chain combines TRBV30 with TRBJ2-7; 7 nucleotides line up with TRBD2. Trimming at V came to 2 bases and at J to 3 bases, leaving 4 bases not matched to a gene. This CDR3 region has 13 residues. Germline loops: CDR1 GTSNPN, CDR2 SVGIG (reference sequence). The CDR3: CAWSRSGVYEQYF. The CDR3 DNA reads as TGTGCCTGGAGTAGGAGCGGGGTCTACGAGCAGTACTTC.

V usage is TRBV7-8 and J usage is TRBJ2-2; 7 nucleotides agree with TRBD1. The germline gives CDR1 SGHVS, CDR2 FQNEAQ. The V segment lost 0 bases and the J segment 4 bases; nucleotides outside the gene matches: 5. The CDR3 is made up of 16 amino acids. The CDR3 DNA sequence: TGTGCCAGCAGCTTAGCAGGGGGCCGAACCACCGGGGAGCTGTTTTTT. Encoded protein: CASSLAGGRTTGELFF.

The chain employs TRBV28 and TRBJ1-2; 7 bases align to TRBD1. V was clipped by 6 bases and J by 2 bases; unmatched bases: 6. Germline V lookup: CDR1 MDHEN, CDR2 SYDVKM. This CDR3 is built from 14 residues. Written as DNA, the CDR3 is TGTGCCAGCAGAAAAGGGGGACAGAACTATGGCTACACCTTC. It yields the protein CASRKGGQNYGYTF.

This chain links TRBV6-2 or TRBV6-3 with TRBJ2-3, with a tentative D call TRBD2 (6 bases). Trimming stripped 4 bases from V and 4 bases from J, with 15 bases between. The germline gives CDR1 MNHEY, CDR2 SVGEGT. This CDR3 contains 15 residues. The CDR3 DNA is TGTGCCAGCAGTTCATCCGAGCGGGCGGCAGATACGCAGTATTTT. This encodes CASSSSERAADTQYF.

J is TRBJ1-1 and V is TRBV2; 8 bases are a match to TRBD1. Germline trimming cut 2 bases from V and 6 bases from J; bases unmatched to any gene: 8. CDR1 is SNHLY, CDR2 FYNNEI, per germline. The CDR3 totals 15 residues. This CDR3 reads CASSELRTGSAEAFF. CDR3 coding DNA: TGTGCCAGCAGTGAATTACGGACAGGGTCGGCTGAAGCTTTCTTT.

The rearrangement uses TRBV2 and TRBJ1-4; 7 nucleotides agree with TRBD1. Looked up from germline, CDR1 is SNHLY and CDR2 is FYNNEI. Germline trimming cut 7 bases from V and 7 bases from J; bases unmatched to any gene: 9. This CDR3 is 14 amino acids long. The CDR3 DNA reads TGTGCCAGCAAATCGGGAACAGGGGTTGAAAAACTGTTTTTT. This translates into CASKSGTGVEKLFF.

The chain links TRBV7-2 to TRBJ1-1; TRBD1 agrees at 8 bases. V shed 6 bases, J shed 4 bases, and the junction held 10 bases outside the gene matches. This CDR3 region has 15 residues. Germline V gives CDR1 SGHTA, CDR2 FQGNSA. CDR3 DNA sequence: TGTGCCAGCAGTCGGGACAGGACAAAAACCACTGAAGCTTTCTTT. This translates into CASSRDRTKTTEAFF.

The chain combines TRBV6-2 or TRBV6-3 with TRBJ2-1, with D tentatively TRBD2 (5 bases). CDR1 is MNHEY, CDR2 SVGEGT, per germline. Trimming stripped 4 bases from V and 8 bases from J, with 24 bases between. The CDR3 is made up of 17 amino acids. Here the CDR3 DNA reads TGTGCCAGCAGTTCTACCGGGCGGGCGCTAGTAGTCCATGAGCAGTTCTTC. Encoded protein: CASSSTGRALVVHEQFF.

The DNA of the CDR3 is TGTGCCAGTAGTGGCTCGGACAGGGTGTACAATGAGCAGTTCTTC. Translating it yields CASSGSDRVYNEQFF. The chain combines TRBV19 with TRBJ2-1, with 8 bases that match TRBD1. V was clipped by 5 bases and J by 4 bases; unmatched bases: 7. The CDR3 extends over 15 amino acids. Germline V gives CDR1 LNHDA, CDR2 SQIVND (reference sequence).

The CDR3 protein is CASSPDRGLGNTIYF. The CDR3 DNA is TGTGCCAGCAGCCCTGACAGGGGGCTTGGAAACACCATATATTTT. The chain joins TRBV7-8 to TRBJ1-3, with 10 bases that match TRBD1. CDR1 and CDR2 (germline): SGHVS, FQNEAQ. V trimming: 5 bases; J trimming: 3 bases; junction bases outside the gene matches: 4. CDR3 length: 15 amino acids.

The chain carries TRBV2 and TRBJ1-2, with D possibly TRBD1 on 5 matching bases. The CDR3 consists of 13 residues. Germline V gene data show CDR1 as SNHLY and CDR2 as FYNNEI. The V end lost 6 bases, the J end lost 4 bases, and 12 bases lay between the germline ends. CDR3 bases: TGTGCCAGCAGGGGGGGAGTTGGCTATGGCTACACCTTC. Translation gives CASRGGVGYGYTF.

CDR3 nucleotides: TGCGCCAGCAGCTTCGACAGGGGATATGAAAAACTGTTTTTT. Its translation is CASSFDRGYEKLFF. The gene calls are TRBV5-1 and TRBJ1-4; TRBD1 matches at 8 bases. Germline CDR1 and CDR2: SGHRS and YFSETQ. The V and J ends lost 2 bases and 6 bases, in that order; junction bases with no gene match: 3. The CDR3 runs 14 residues.

CDR3 in amino acids: CASSLPPHRGAYNEQFF. CDR3 nucleotide sequence: TGTGCCAGCAGCCTTCCGCCACACAGGGGCGCATACAATGAGCAGTTCTTC. The chain is built from TRBV12-1 and TRBJ2-1; no check of the table's D call, TRBD1, against the DNA was made. TRBV12-1 is tagged as a pseudogene. The CDR3 runs 17 residues.

The J gene is TRBJ1-2, the V gene TRBV5-6, with unresolved D. The CDR3 runs to 11 residues. From germline, CDR1 is SGHDT and CDR2 YYEEEE. V lost 4 bases and J 8 bases, leaving 9 bases between the germline ends. This CDR3 is CASSRTGGYTF. The CDR3 nucleotides are TGTGCCAGCAGCCGGACGGGGGGCTACACCTTC.

The rearrangement links TRBV19 to TRBJ1-5; D is perhaps TRBD1 (5 bases). Germline loops: CDR1 LNHDA, CDR2 SQIVND (reference sequence). Trimming shortened V by 8 bases and J by 7 bases, and 21 bases separated the two germline ends. CDR3 size: 15 residues. This chain's CDR3 is CASGGGDRAGQPQHF. CDR3 nucleotides: TGTGCCAGTGGGGGAGGAGACAGAGCTGGGCAGCCCCAGCATTTT.

The V and J genes are TRBV6-6 and TRBJ1-3; TRBD1 agrees at 9 bases. In germline, CDR1 is MNHNY, CDR2 SVGAGI (reference sequence). The CDR3 runs to 16 residues. Unmatched junction bases numbered 6, after V lost 6 bases and J lost 0 bases. The CDR3, as DNA: TGTGCCAGCAGCCGGACAGGGGCCTACTCTGGAAACACCATATATTTT. The encoded protein is CASSRTGAYSGNTIYF.

This clone was observed a few times. The V call is TRBV24-1, the J call TRBJ2-2; D might be TRBD1 (5 bases). The CDR3 has 15 residues. The germline CDR1 and CDR2 sequences are KGHDR and SFDVKD. Trimming took 0 bases from V and 6 from J, leaving 10 bases between them. The CDR3 region is CATSDLQGLSGELFF. CDR3 coding DNA: TGTGCCACCAGTGATTTGCAGGGATTATCCGGGGAGCTGTTTTTT.

The chain recombines TRBV11-2 with TRBJ2-3; D is undetermined. The length of the CDR3 is 14 residues. Germline CDR1 reads SGHAT; CDR2 reads FQNNGV. V gave up 1 base and J gave up 2 bases, with 7 bases separating them. This CDR3 reads CASSLGQATDTQYF. DNA of the CDR3: TGTGCCAGCAGCTTAGGACAAGCCACAGATACGCAGTATTTT.

The chain carries TRBV7-2 and TRBJ2-1, with D hard to call. The CDR3 runs 15 residues. The germline CDR1 and CDR2 sequences are SGHTA and FQGNSA. V dropped 4 bases and J dropped 3 bases, with 13 bases sitting between them. CDR3 DNA: TGTGCCAGCAGCTCACTGGGCTGGAACTACAATGAGCAGTTCTTC. Amino acids: CASSSLGWNYNEQFF.

V usage is TRBV11-3 and J usage is TRBJ2-2, with D possibly matching TRBD2 (6 bases). The CDR3 is 16 residues long. From germline, CDR1 is SGHNT and CDR2 YENEEA. Trimming took 4 bases from V and 0 from J, leaving 12 bases between them. Written as DNA, the CDR3 is TGTGCCAGCAGCTCCCCCGGGGGTACGAACACCGGGGAGCTGTTTTTT. Translating gives CASSSPGGTNTGELFF.

V usage is TRBV30 and J usage is TRBJ1-1, with 7 positions matching TRBD1. Trimming cost V 0 bases and J 6 bases; bases outside gene matches: 10. The CDR3 length is 15 residues. Germline V gives CDR1 GTSNPN, CDR2 SVGIG (reference sequence). The CDR3 bases are TGTGCCTGGAGTGTACATCAAGGGGGCGAACCTGAAGCTTTCTTT. Protein sequence: CAWSVHQGGEPEAFF.

The chain employs TRBV11-2 and TRBJ2-7, with TRBD2 matching 12 bases. CDR1 is SGHAT, CDR2 FQNNGV, per germline. The CDR3 runs to 16 residues. With V trimmed by 3 bases and J by 4 bases, 7 bases remained unmatched. The DNA for the CDR3 is TGTGCCAGCAGCTTCAGGACTAGCGGGACCCGGTACGAGCAGTACTTC. Protein sequence: CASSFRTSGTRYEQYF.

The genes are TRBV6-5 and TRBJ1-1; D gene unclear. The CDR3 spans 10 residues. Per the germline V gene, CDR1 is MNHEY and CDR2 is SVGAGI. V lost 6 bases and J lost 11, with 10 bases in between. Here the CDR3 DNA reads TGTGCCAGCAGGGATGGAGGCGCTTTCTTT. Translating it yields CASRDGGAFF.

The chain has TRBV25-1 and TRBJ1-4; D gene uncertain. The CDR3 runs 14 residues. Germline CDR1 reads MGHDK; CDR2 reads SYGVNS. The germline V and J ends were trimmed by 6 bases and 0 bases, with 8 bases remaining between them. The CDR3 protein is CASSHGATNEKLFF. CDR3 DNA sequence: TGTGCCAGCAGCCACGGGGCAACTAATGAAAAACTGTTTTTT.